This is a list of T cell receptor beta chains from one sample in a study of blood T cells in healthy people across ages. In TCRdb, the 5' RACE reads were re-called with MiXCR into one record per CDR3 protein. The table has 700,000 to 900,000 distinct CDR3 sequences, more than 25% seen once. The data also belong to a second study, concerning T cells of mothers and their children.

Input material: blood. These receptors all stem from a boy aged 5 to 17 in good health. The CDR3 runs from the conserved cysteine through the conserved F or W. Clone size appears in some rows only: once, few, many, or a class for an expanded clone.

v_gene	abundance	CDR3aa
TRBV7-2	.	CASSLEAGQGASDTQYF
TRBV20-1	few	CSANLGAGQETQYF
TRBV2	many	CASRTGVAKNIQYF
TRBV5-1	few	CASSSGQTTTNEKLFF
TRBV30	.	CAWKTGNSGNTIYF
TRBV10-3	few	CAISESRQNTEAFF
TRBV20-1	.	CSARDSTGSGDIQYF
TRBV3-1	.	CASSQERYEQYF
TRBV27	few	CASSLNRDRGGYTF
TRBV28	.	CASSPPTGALYNEQFF
TRBV12-3/TRBV12-4	.	CASSDSLGRRLGYGYTF
TRBV6-1	few	CASRQHGTGGRDTQYF
TRBV12-5	.	CASGEGTDTQYF
TRBV7-2	few	CASSFGRGAGATKETQYF
TRBV3-1	.	CASSRASLLAGEETQYF
TRBV5-1	.	CASSLGGIVNIQYF
TRBV12-3/TRBV12-4	.	CASSPSDRDHEQYF
TRBV4-1	.	CASSPSPENIQYF
TRBV6-5	.	CASKPDRVSQPQHF
TRBV4-1	.	CASSQKQGWTEAFF
TRBV27	few	CASSTPRSSYEQYF
TRBV5-4	.	CASGRDGLFDEQYF
TRBV11-2	.	CASSLDFGTSVETQYF
TRBV29-1	.	CSADRGSPGDTQYF
TRBV20-1	few	CSAMTDWGEQYF
TRBV19	.	CASSIAPSSYEQYF